The 29 T cell receptor beta chains presented below share a single source sample, sequenced in a study of T cells in Graves' hyperthyroidism and ophthalmopathy. There were TCR beta CDR3 regions amplified from RNA transcripts. Primed by the HTBI set, a first-round RT-PCR was run on the TCR CDR3. TCRdb reprocessed the multiplex PCR reads with MiXCR, giving one entry per CDR3 protein. The table records about 280,000 distinct CDR3 sequences, less than 30% of them present only once. The sequenced sample was blood. These receptors originate from a man in his forties with Graves' hyperthyroidism that later progressed to Graves' ophthalmopathy.

Remarks on this clonotype: Mismatch with germline at one junction end may stem from a read error. This rearrangement joins TRBV10-3 to TRBJ1-5; D gene ambiguous. In germline, CDR1 is ENHRY, CDR2 SYGVKD. The CDR3 sequence is 15 residues long. The DNA of the CDR3 is TGTGCCAGCAGTGAGACGACCGGACTGGGCCAGCCCCAGCATTTT. It translates to CASSETTGLGQPQHF.

The rearrangement uses TRBV6-1 and TRBJ2-5; D is unresolved. The V and J ends lost 6 bases and 5 bases respectively, with 13 bases between them. Germline CDR1 MNHNS, CDR2 SASEGT. The length of the CDR3 is 13 residues. The CDR3 DNA reads TGTGCCAGCAGCAGATTCAACTGGGAGACCCAGTACTTC. Amino acids: CASSRFNWETQYF.

At least ten counts were recorded for this clonotype. CDR3 coding DNA: TGTGCCAGCAGCTCGGACGGCCGGTCGGGCTACACCTTC. This gives the protein CASSSDGRSGYTF. The chain combines TRBV11-3 with TRBJ1-2, with D unclear. V gave up 4 bases and J gave up 8 bases, with 14 bases separating them. Germline CDR1 and CDR2: SGHNT and YENEEA. This CDR3 comprises 13 residues.

V and J are TRBV30 and TRBJ2-5; 9 nucleotides agree with TRBD1. The CDR3 consists of 16 residues. Germline V CDR1 and CDR2: GTSNPN, SVGIG (reference sequence). V lost 2 bases, J lost 1 base, and 8 bases stayed unmatched. The CDR3 sequence is CAWSIPGTGIQETQYF. The CDR3 DNA sequence: TGTGCCTGGAGTATCCCCGGGACAGGGATCCAAGAGACCCAGTACTTC.

This clonotype has at least ten counts. This chain links TRBV27 with TRBJ2-1; the match to TRBD2 covers 7 bases. Unmatched junction bases numbered 9, after V lost 10 bases and J lost 3 bases. CDR1 is MNHEY and CDR2 is SMNVEV in the germline V gene (reference sequence). The CDR3 is 14 residues long. The CDR3 DNA reads TGTGCCACCGCCCGGACTAGGGTCTACAATGAGCAGTTCTTC. Amino acid sequence: CATARTRVYNEQFF.

The chain is built from TRBV5-5 and TRBJ2-6; D gene uncertain. CDR1 and CDR2 (germline): SGHKS, YYEKEE (reference sequence). V lost 1 base to trimming and J lost 1 base, with 9 bases between them. The CDR3 consists of 16 residues. In DNA, the CDR3 is TGTGCCAGCAGCTTGAATTGGGAATCTGGGGCCAACGTCCTGACTTTC. Its translation: CASSLNWESGANVLTF.

This clonotype was recorded many times. The genes are TRBV6-1 and TRBJ2-7, with 11 bases matching TRBD2. Germline V CDR1 and CDR2: MNHNS, SASEGT. With V trimmed by 7 bases and J by 0 bases, 8 bases remained unmatched. The CDR3 extends over 16 amino acids. The CDR3 DNA reads as TGTGCCAGCATCAGGACTAGCGGGCCGAGCTCCTACGAGCAGTACTTC. It encodes CASIRTSGPSSYEQYF.

The CDR3 nucleotides are TGTGCCAGCAGTTTCCTAGAGTACGAGCAGTACTTC. Residues: CASSFLEYEQYF. V is TRBV12-3 or TRBV12-4 and J is TRBJ2-7, with D unresolved. Trimming stripped 3 bases from V and 4 bases from J, with 7 bases between. The CDR3 is 12 residues long.

This clonotype was recorded a few times. V usage is TRBV11-2 and J usage is TRBJ2-5; 12 positions agree with TRBD2. CDR3 length: 18 residues. The germline V gene encodes CDR1 SGHAT and CDR2 FQNNGV. V dropped 4 bases and J dropped 1; count of bases not matched to a gene: 10. The CDR3 sequence is CASSSRLAGEGVQETQYF. The CDR3 region has the DNA TGTGCCAGCAGCTCCAGACTAGCGGGAGAAGGGGTCCAAGAGACCCAGTACTTC.

This clonotype has a count of ten or more. The chain is built from TRBV15 and TRBJ1-2; a weak D match, TRBD1 (6 bases). Between the trimmed V and J ends, which lost 1 base and 4 bases, there was a span of 16 bases. CDR1 and CDR2 (germline): LNHNV, YYDKDF (reference sequence). This CDR3 is built from 16 residues. DNA of the CDR3: TGTGCCACCAGCAGAGCCCGGACAGATTATCTCTATGGCTACACCTTC. This codes for CATSRARTDYLYGYTF. Full variable domain (outside the CDR3, taken from reference TRBV15 and TRBJ1-2): DAMVIQNPRYQVTQFGKPVTLSCSQTLNHNVMYWYQQKSSQAPKLLFHYYDKDFNNEADTPDNFQSRRPNTSFCFLDIRSPGLGDTAMYLCATSRARTDYLYGYTFGSGTRLTVV.

This clonotype was seen ten or more times. The chain uses TRBV3-1 and TRBJ1-3; no clear D. The CDR3 runs 14 residues. Trimming pared 0 bases from V and 0 bases from J, leaving 3 bases between. Germline V gene sequence: CDR1 LGHDT, CDR2 YNNKEL (reference sequence). The DNA of the CDR3 is TGTGCCAGCAGCCAAGATCCCTCTGGAAACACCATATATTTT. The encoded protein is CASSQDPSGNTIYF.

This clonotype was detected ten times or more. The V gene is TRBV25-1, the J gene TRBJ2-7, with TRBD1 identical over 7 bases. Germline V CDR1 and CDR2: MGHDK, SYGVNS. The CDR3 contains 13 residues. With V trimmed by 10 bases and J by 0 bases, 6 bases remained unmatched. The CDR3, as DNA: TGTGCCACCGCGACAGGGAGCTCCTACGAGCAGTACTTC. The encoded protein is CATATGSSYEQYF.

This clonotype was detected a few times. The rearrangement uses TRBV12-3 or TRBV12-4 and TRBJ2-7; 10 bases agree with TRBD2. The CDR3 length is 15 residues. V was clipped by 5 bases and J by 5 bases; unmatched bases: 9. This chain's CDR3 is CASSDPLAGVHEQYF. CDR3 in DNA: TGTGCCAGCAGTGACCCCCTAGCGGGAGTCCACGAGCAGTACTTC.

This clonotype was observed at least ten times. The genes are TRBV6-5 and TRBJ2-7; D is unresolved. The CDR3 is made up of 15 amino acids. Germline loops: CDR1 MNHEY, CDR2 SVGAGI. V lost 2 bases and J lost 0, with 11 bases in between. The CDR3 protein is CASSYTYSRSYEQYF. DNA for the CDR3: TGTGCCAGCAGTTACACCTACTCTCGCTCCTACGAGCAGTACTTC.

This clonotype came up many times. The V gene is TRBV20-1, the J gene TRBJ2-5, with 11 bases fitting TRBD2. The CDR3 consists of 15 residues. Germline V gene sequence: CDR1 DFQATT, CDR2 SNEGSKA (reference sequence). With 6 bases clipped from V and 5 bases from J, the junction kept 11 bases outside the gene matches. CDR3 residues: CSARIAGGGQETQYF. The CDR3 bases are TGCAGTGCAAGGATAGCGGGAGGGGGGCAGGAGACCCAGTACTTC.

This clonotype was recorded at least ten times. The genes are TRBV19 and TRBJ1-5; perhaps TRBD1 as D (5 bases). The CDR3 length is 15 residues. Between the trimmed V and J ends, which lost 7 bases and 2 bases, there was a span of 15 bases. Germline loops: CDR1 LNHDA, CDR2 SQIVND (reference sequence). CDR3 sequence: CASKAPGRGNQPQHF. In DNA form, the CDR3 reads TGTGCCAGTAAGGCCCCGGGACGGGGCAATCAGCCCCAGCATTTT.

In its sample, this clonotype was seen many times. The CDR3 DNA sequence: TGTGCCAGCAGCTTAAACGCGGGCGGCGAGCAGTACTTC. Translation: CASSLNAGGEQYF. The chain recombines TRBV7-3 with TRBJ2-7; TRBD2 might be the D (5 bases). Germline V gives CDR1 SGHTA, CDR2 FQGTGA. CDR3 size: 13 residues. V was shortened by 1 base and J by 6 bases, with 10 bases between the two germline ends.

This clonotype has at least ten counts. Here the CDR3 reads CASSTGLAGAQETQYF. Written as DNA, the CDR3 is TGTGCCAGTAGTACAGGACTAGCGGGAGCCCAAGAGACCCAGTACTTC. V usage is TRBV19 and J usage is TRBJ2-5, with 13 bases fitting TRBD2. The CDR3 is made up of 16 amino acids. V lost 4 bases and J lost 1; bases outside the gene matches: 3. Germline V gene data show CDR1 as LNHDA and CDR2 as SQIVND (reference sequence).

This clonotype was observed many times. The chain joins TRBV12-3 or TRBV12-4 to TRBJ2-7; no clear D. This CDR3 region has 15 residues. V lost 4 bases, J lost 1 base, and 14 bases lay in between. CDR3 bases: TGTGCCAGCAGTTCGATGCGGCACGGATCCTACGAGCAGTACTTC. This gives the protein CASSSMRHGSYEQYF.

This clonotype is a singleton in its sample. J is TRBJ2-7 and V is TRBV6-5; TRBD2 agrees at 13 bases. The CDR3 runs to 17 residues. J was trimmed by 4 bases and V by 0 bases; bases with no gene match: 6. Germline-derived CDR1 and CDR2 are MNHEY and SVGAGI. The CDR3 DNA is TGTGCCAGCAGTTACTCGACTAGCGGGAGGAATTCGTACGAGCAGTACTTC. Its protein product is CASSYSTSGRNSYEQYF.

This clonotype occurred many times. This chain connects TRBV29-1 to TRBJ1-1, with D possibly TRBD1 on 6 matching bases. Per the germline V gene, CDR1 is SQVTM and CDR2 is ANQGSEA. CDR3 size: 13 residues. V dropped 7 bases and J dropped 1 base, with 13 bases sitting between them. The CDR3 sequence: CSAYPDRNTEAFF. CDR3 sequence (DNA): TGCAGCGCTTATCCGGACAGGAACACTGAAGCTTTCTTT.

This clonotype was recorded at least ten times. This sequence joins TRBV11-2 and TRBJ1-5; D call uncertain. The CDR3 sequence is 15 residues long. With 3 bases removed from V and 2 bases from J, the gap between germline ends came to 11 bases. Germline V CDR1 and CDR2: SGHAT, FQNNGV. The CDR3 region has the DNA TGTGCCAGCAGCTTGTGGGGAGGCGGCAATCAGCCCCAGCATTTT. This encodes CASSLWGGGNQPQHF. Using reference TRBV11-2 and TRBJ1-5 for the parts outside the CDR3, the full variable domain is EAGVAQSPRYKIIEKRQSVAFWCNPISGHATLYWYQQILGQGPKLLIQFQNNGVVDDSQLPKDRFSAERLKGVDSTLKIQPAKLEDSAVYLCASSLWGGGNQPQHFGDGTRLSIL.

The table lists this clonotype with many counts. The rearrangement uses TRBV28 and TRBJ2-4; 13 positions match TRBD2. The CDR3 has 16 amino acids. V shed 6 bases and J 3 bases; nucleotides not matched to a gene: 5. Germline CDR1 MDHEN, CDR2 SYDVKM. CDR3 loop: CASRTGLAGDKNIQYF. In nucleotides, the CDR3 is TGTGCCAGCAGAACAGGACTAGCGGGAGACAAAAACATTCAGTACTTC. Looking up the rest from reference TRBV28 and TRBJ2-4 gives the full variable domain: DVKVTQSSRYLVKRTGEKVFLECVQDMDHENMFWYRQDPGLGLRLIYFSYDVKMKEKGDIPEGYSVSREKKERFSLILESASTNQTSMYLCASRTGLAGDKNIQYFGAGTRLSVL.

This clonotype was recorded many times. The rearrangement uses TRBV20-1 and TRBJ2-2, with D tentatively TRBD1 (6 bases). CDR3 length equals 14 residues. Germline values: CDR1 DFQATT, CDR2 SNEGSKA (reference sequence). V was clipped by 2 bases and J by 2 bases, with 9 bases between them. CDR3 in amino acids: CSARWTANTGELFF. In DNA form, the CDR3 reads TGCAGTGCTAGATGGACAGCTAACACCGGGGAGCTGTTTTTT.

This clonotype occurred many times. The chain joins TRBV7-3 to TRBJ2-5; 8 bases match TRBD1. This CDR3 has 15 amino acids. V trimming: 2 bases; J trimming: 5 bases; junction bases outside the gene matches: 7. Germline CDR1 SGHTA, CDR2 FQGTGA. This CDR3 is CASSLQGAPGETQYF. DNA for the CDR3: TGTGCCAGCAGCTTACAGGGGGCTCCGGGGGAGACCCAGTACTTC.

This clonotype was observed many times. The chain carries TRBV6-1 and TRBJ1-5; D remains unclear. Germline CDR1 reads MNHNS; CDR2 reads SASEGT. The length of the CDR3 is 13 residues. The ends were cut back, 3 bases at V and 4 bases at J, with 7 bases in the middle. CDR3: CASSETRNQPQHF. The CDR3 DNA sequence: TGTGCCAGCAGTGAGACAAGAAATCAGCCCCAGCATTTT.

At least ten counts were recorded for this clonotype. V gene TRBV12-5 combines with J gene TRBJ1-1, with D maybe TRBD1 (5 bases). V lost 4 bases, J lost 6 bases, and 27 bases lay in between. CDR3 length: 18 residues. The V gene's germline CDR1 is LGHNT and CDR2 FRNRAP. The CDR3 nucleotides are TGTGCTAGTGGTTCATTAAGACAGAGAGAAGGGGTGGGCCCTGAAGCTTTCTTT. This translates into CASGSLRQREGVGPEAFF. The whole variable domain, remainder taken from reference TRBV12-5 and TRBJ1-1, is DARVTQTPRHKVTEMGQEVTMRCQPILGHNTVFWYRQTMMQGLELLAYFRNRAPLDDSGMPKDRFSAEMPDATLATLKIQPSEPRDSAVYFCASGSLRQREGVGPEAFFGQGTRLTVV.

This chain connects TRBV6-1 to TRBJ2-7; no definite D call. The CDR3 is made up of 13 amino acids. Germline CDR1 reads MNHNS; CDR2 reads SASEGT. Trimming stripped 10 bases from V and 7 bases from J, with 20 bases between. CDR3 coding DNA: TGTGCCACCACCTCGCGACCAACGGTTGAGCAGTACTTC. Translating it yields CATTSRPTVEQYF.

This clonotype was counted many times. The chain has TRBV5-1 and TRBJ2-2; D remains ambiguous. Germline V gene sequence: CDR1 SGHRS, CDR2 YFSETQ. There are 12 residues in the CDR3. Trimming left V 7 bases short and J 4 bases short, with 8 bases between. The CDR3 DNA sequence: TGCGCCAGCTCCGGAACCACCGGGGAGCTGTTTTTT. Its protein product is CASSGTTGELFF.